These T cell receptor beta chains were read from a single sample in a study of lymphopenia after photon versus proton radiotherapy. Libraries were prepared by immunoSEQ multiplex PCR; TCRdb keeps only in-frame clonotypes and omits some of them. The sample holds roughly 49,000 clones, roughly 90% seen once. The sample here was peripheral blood, taken from a patient treated with photon-based radiotherapy. The receptors come from a woman aged 40 to 50 with cholangiocarcinoma. Each CDR3 is given with its conserved first and last residue. Fields, in order: J gene, V gene, CDR3 protein.

TRBJ1-4 | TRBV6-1 | CATRAPTGGNEKLFF
TRBJ2-3 | TRBV30 | CAWSVGAGGTDTQYF
TRBJ2-7 | TRBV30 | CAWSARTGLGLAQYEQYF
TRBJ1-2 | TRBV9 | CASISGLF
TRBJ1-5 | TRBV15 | CATSRTDRYHQPQHF
TRBJ1-4 | TRBV28 | CASSPSQGSNEKLFF
TRBJ2-1 | TRBV7-6 | CASSLGQGREQFF
TRBJ2-3 | TRBV5-1 | CASSLASGTDTQYF
TRBJ2-3 | TRBV10-3 | CAIGTSGTNTDTQYF
TRBJ2-5 | TRBV11-2 | CASSLVAGVQETQYF
TRBJ2-2 | TRBV29-1 | CSVAGPGELFF
TRBJ1-5 | TRBV5-1 | CASSLVGGDQPQHF
TRBJ1-4 | TRBV12-5 | CASGPTGLGEKLFF
TRBJ1-3 | TRBV7-8 | CASSTGGGNTIYF
TRBJ2-1 | TRBV9 | CASMRRNLWYNEQFF
TRBJ2-2 | TRBV7-8 | CASSSELAGGVAGELFF
TRBJ1-3 | TRBV6-5 | CASSLGRTSGNTIYF
TRBJ2-7 | TRBV4-1 | CASSPPPGTSGTGQYF
TRBJ2-1 | TRBV5-1 | CASSPRTGGAYNEQFF
TRBJ2-5 | TRBV20-1 | CSAGPGKLYF
TRBJ2-5 | TRBV5-1 | CASSLGSSKSGETQYF
TRBJ1-5 | TRBV5-8 | CASTTGFLYSNQPQHF
TRBJ2-3 | TRBV19 | CASSYRLAGARTDTQYF